The clone carrying this T cell receptor (beta chain) was observed a few times. Its specificity is unknown. Template switching introduced a universal primer site, and the cDNA bore unique molecular identifiers. TCRdb reprocessed the 5' RACE reads with MiXCR, giving one entry per CDR3 protein. The sample carries 500,000 to 650,000 distinct CDR3 sequences, about 7.1% recorded once. This specimen comes from a study of identical twins. General study results and limits: Fewer insertions characterized abundant cord blood beta clonotypes, whereas memory repertoires showed none. Modeled out-of-frame TCR alpha sharing in monozygotic twins fell below observed levels.

CDR3 size: 12 residues. Trimming removed 4 bases at V and 15 bases at J, with 17 bases between. The germline CDR1 and CDR2 sequences are SGHRS and YFSETQ. These data are also associated with another study on yellow fever vaccine responses in identical twins.

The sample was PBMCs. This clonotype originated in a young woman in good health. The chain combines TRBV5-1 with TRBJ2-1; tentatively, D is TRBD2 (6 bases). The DNA of the CDR3 is TGCGCCAGCAGCCAACCGGGACTCCCGATGTTCTTC. Amino acids: CASSQPGLPMFF.